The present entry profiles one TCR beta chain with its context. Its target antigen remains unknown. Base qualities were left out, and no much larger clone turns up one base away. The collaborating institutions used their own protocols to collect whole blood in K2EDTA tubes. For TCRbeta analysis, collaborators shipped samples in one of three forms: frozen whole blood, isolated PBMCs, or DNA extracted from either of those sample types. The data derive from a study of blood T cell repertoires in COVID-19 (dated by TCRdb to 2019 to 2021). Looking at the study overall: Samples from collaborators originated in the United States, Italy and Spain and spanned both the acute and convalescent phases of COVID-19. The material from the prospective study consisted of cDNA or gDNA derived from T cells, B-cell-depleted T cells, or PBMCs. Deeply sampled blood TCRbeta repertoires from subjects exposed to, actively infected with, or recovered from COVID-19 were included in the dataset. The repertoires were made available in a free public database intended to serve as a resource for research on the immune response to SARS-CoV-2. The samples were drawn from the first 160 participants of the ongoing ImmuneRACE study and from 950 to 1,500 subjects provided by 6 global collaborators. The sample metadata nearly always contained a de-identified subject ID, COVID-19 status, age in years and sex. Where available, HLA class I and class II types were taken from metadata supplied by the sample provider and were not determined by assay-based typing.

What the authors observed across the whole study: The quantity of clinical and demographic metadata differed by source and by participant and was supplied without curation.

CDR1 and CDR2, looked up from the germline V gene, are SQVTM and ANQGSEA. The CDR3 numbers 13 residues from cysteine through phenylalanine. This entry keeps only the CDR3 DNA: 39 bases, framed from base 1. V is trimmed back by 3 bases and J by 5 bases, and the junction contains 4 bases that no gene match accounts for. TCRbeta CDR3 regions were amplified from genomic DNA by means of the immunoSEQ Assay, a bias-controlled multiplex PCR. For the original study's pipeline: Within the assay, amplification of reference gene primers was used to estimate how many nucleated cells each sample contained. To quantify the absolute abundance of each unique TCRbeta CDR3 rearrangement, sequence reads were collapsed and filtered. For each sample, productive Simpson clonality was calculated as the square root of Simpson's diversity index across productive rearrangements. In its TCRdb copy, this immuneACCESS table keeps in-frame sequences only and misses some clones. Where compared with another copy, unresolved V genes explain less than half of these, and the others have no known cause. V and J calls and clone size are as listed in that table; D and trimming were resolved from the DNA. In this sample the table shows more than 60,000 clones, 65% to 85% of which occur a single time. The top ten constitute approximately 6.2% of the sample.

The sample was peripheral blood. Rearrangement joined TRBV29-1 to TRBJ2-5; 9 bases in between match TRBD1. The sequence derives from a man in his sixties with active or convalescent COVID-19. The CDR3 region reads CSVDGQGTETQYF. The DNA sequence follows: TGCAGCGTTGACGGACAGGGGACGGAGACCCAGTACTTC.